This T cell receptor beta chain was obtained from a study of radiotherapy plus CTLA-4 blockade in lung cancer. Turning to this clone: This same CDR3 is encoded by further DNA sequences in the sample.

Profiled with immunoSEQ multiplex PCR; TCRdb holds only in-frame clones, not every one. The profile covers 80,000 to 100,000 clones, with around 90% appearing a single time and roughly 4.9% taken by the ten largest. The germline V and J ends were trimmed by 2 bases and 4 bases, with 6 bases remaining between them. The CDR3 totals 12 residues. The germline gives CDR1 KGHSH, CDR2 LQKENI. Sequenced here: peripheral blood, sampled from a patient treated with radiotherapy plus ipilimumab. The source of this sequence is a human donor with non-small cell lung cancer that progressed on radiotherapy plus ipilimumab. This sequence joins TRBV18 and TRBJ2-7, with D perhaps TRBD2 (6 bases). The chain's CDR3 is CASSPGGYEQYF. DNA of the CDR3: TGTGCCAGCTCACCAGGGGGGTACGAGCAGTACTTC.